Listed here are 21 T cell receptor beta chains from one sample, sequenced in a study of Graves' ophthalmopathy and Graves' hyperthyroidism. Using RNA transcripts, the TCR beta CDR3 regions were amplified. The library came from an HTBI-primed first-round RT-PCR and a second-round multiplex PCR. Via MiXCR, TCRdb re-called the multiplex PCR reads, giving one row per CDR3 protein. The table includes approximately 480,000 distinct CDR3 sequences, roughly 14% detected once. Sequencing was performed on blood. The receptor set was obtained from a woman in her 30s with Graves' ophthalmopathy.

The chain uses TRBV2 and TRBJ2-7, with 13 bases identical to TRBD2. CDR1 is SNHLY, CDR2 FYNNEI, per germline. J lost 7 bases, V lost 6 bases, and 12 bases had no gene match. The CDR3 is 16 amino acids. CDR3 residues: CASSDRLAGGGPEQYF. CDR3 in DNA: TGTGCCAGCAGCGACAGACTAGCGGGAGGCGGCCCGGAGCAGTACTTC.

This clonotype was observed at least ten times. The chain joins TRBV19 to TRBJ2-7, with 9 bases fitting TRBD2. Trimming took 1 base from V and 3 from J; bases not matched to a gene: 4. This CDR3 region has 15 residues. Germline V gene lookup returns CDR1 LNHDA and CDR2 SQIVND (reference sequence). The CDR3 here is CASSIGAGGIYEQYF. The DNA of the CDR3 is TGTGCCAGTAGTATAGGAGCGGGAGGCATCTACGAGCAGTACTTC.

This clonotype was recorded many times. This sequence joins TRBV9 and TRBJ2-7, with D perhaps TRBD2 (5 bases). The CDR3 loop spans 13 amino acids. Germline V gives CDR1 SGDLS, CDR2 YYNGEE. The V end lost 0 bases, the J end lost 7 bases, and 11 bases lay between the germline ends. CDR3: CASSVASTGEQYF. The CDR3 nucleotides read TGTGCCAGCAGCGTAGCATCTACGGGGGAGCAGTACTTC.

This clonotype was recorded many times. The chain is built from TRBV19 and TRBJ2-7; 10 nucleotides match TRBD1. This CDR3 is built from 15 residues. In germline, CDR1 is LNHDA, CDR2 SQIVND (reference sequence). Unmatched junction bases numbered 6, after V lost 5 bases and J lost 2 bases. The DNA of the CDR3 is TGTGCCAGTAGTTCCGACAGGGGGCACCCCTACGAGCAGTACTTC. Translating gives CASSSDRGHPYEQYF.

This clonotype has a handful of counts. The chain links TRBV2 to TRBJ2-4, with D perhaps matching TRBD2 (6 bases). The CDR3 is made up of 14 amino acids. From germline, CDR1 is SNHLY and CDR2 FYNNEI. The ends were cut back, 4 bases at V and 2 bases at J, with 9 bases in the middle. The CDR3 coding sequence is TGTGCCAGCAGTGGGGACTTCACCAAAAACATTCAGTACTTC. The encoded protein is CASSGDFTKNIQYF.

This clonotype appeared many times. The V and J genes are TRBV20-1 and TRBJ1-1; 9 bases line up with TRBD1. This CDR3 comprises 14 residues. Unmatched junction bases numbered 3, after V lost 1 base and J lost 3 bases. The germline CDR1 and CDR2 sequences are DFQATT and SNEGSKA (reference sequence). CDR3 sequence (DNA): TGCAGTGCTAGAGGGGACAGGGAGGACACTGAAGCTTTCTTT. Translation gives CSARGDREDTEAFF.

This chain connects TRBV20-1 to TRBJ2-7; 10 positions match TRBD2. This CDR3 spans 15 amino acids. Germline V CDR1 and CDR2: DFQATT, SNEGSKA (reference sequence). V was pared by 0 bases and J by 2 bases, with 4 bases of the junction left unmatched. In DNA, the CDR3 is TGCAGTGCTAGAGACCAAGCGGGAGGGCCCTACGAGCAGTACTTC. Protein product: CSARDQAGGPYEQYF.

This clonotype has a count of ten or more. V usage is TRBV20-1 and J usage is TRBJ2-2; 14 positions match TRBD2. With 3 bases clipped from V and 3 bases from J, the junction kept 6 bases outside the gene matches. Per the germline V gene, CDR1 is DFQATT and CDR2 is SNEGSKA (reference sequence). CDR3 length: 17 residues. Here the CDR3 DNA reads TGCAGTGCTAGCAAGACTAGCGGGAGGGCAGACACCGGGGAGCTGTTTTTT. Protein: CSASKTSGRADTGELFF.

The table lists this clonotype with many counts. The chain is built from TRBV5-4 and TRBJ2-5; no clear D gene. The CDR3 sequence is 17 residues long. CDR1 is SGHNT and CDR2 is YYREEE in the germline V gene (reference sequence). The V end was cut by 0 bases, the J end by 3 bases, with 18 bases between. CDR3 sequence: CASSLEADQTHKETQYF. The CDR3 bases are TGTGCCAGCAGCTTGGAGGCAGACCAAACCCACAAAGAGACCCAGTACTTC.

This chain links TRBV13 with TRBJ2-2; tentatively, D is TRBD1 (5 bases). This CDR3 is built from 17 residues. With 4 bases removed from V and 5 bases from J, the gap between germline ends came to 20 bases. The germline V gene encodes CDR1 PRHDT and CDR2 FYEKMQ (reference sequence). The CDR3 sequence: CASSSPSGKSVTGELFF. Here the CDR3 DNA reads TGTGCCAGCAGCTCTCCATCAGGGAAATCAGTTACCGGGGAGCTGTTTTTT. Full variable domain (outside the CDR3, taken from reference TRBV13 and TRBJ2-2): AAGVIQSPRHLIKEKRETATLKCYPIPRHDTVYWYQQGPGQDPQFLISFYEKMQSDKGSIPDRFSAQQFSDYHSELNMSSLELGDSALYFCASSSPSGKSVTGELFFGEGSRLTVL.

This clonotype was counted at least ten times. The V and J genes are TRBV28 and TRBJ1-2; 12 nucleotides line up with TRBD1. Germline trimming cut 6 bases from V and 5 bases from J; bases unmatched to any gene: 13. This CDR3 has 17 amino acids. Germline values: CDR1 MDHEN, CDR2 SYDVKM. CDR3 sequence: CASSQTGTGGPWYGYTF. CDR3 DNA sequence: TGTGCCAGCAGCCAGACCGGGACAGGGGGCCCTTGGTATGGCTACACCTTC.

This clonotype was detected many times. V gene TRBV12-3 or TRBV12-4 combines with J gene TRBJ2-2, with TRBD1 matching 8 bases. The length of the CDR3 is 15 residues. V gave up 5 bases and J gave up 5 bases; unmatched junction bases: 7. CDR3 coding DNA: TGTGCCAGCAGTCCGAACAGGGGGAGAACCGGGGAGCTGTTTTTT. Its protein is CASSPNRGRTGELFF.

The sample holds a few counts of this clonotype. This clone may be a read error of a much larger clone one base away. This rearrangement joins TRBV24-1 to TRBJ2-5; D is unclear. The CDR3 extends over 13 amino acids. CDR1 and CDR2 (germline): KGHDR, SFDVKD. CDR3 region: CATQLGSQETKYF. The CDR3 DNA is TGTGCCACACAGTTGGGTAGCCAAGAGACCAAGTACTTC.

This clonotype was seen many times. The chain recombines TRBV5-1 with TRBJ2-7, with TRBD1 as a possible D gene (5 bases). Trimming removed 0 bases at V and 2 bases at J, with 12 bases between. The CDR3 is made up of 15 amino acids. Per the germline V gene, CDR1 is SGHRS and CDR2 is YFSETQ. CDR3: CASSLDRVGPYEQYF. The CDR3 DNA reads TGCGCCAGCAGCTTGGATCGGGTGGGGCCCTACGAGCAGTACTTC.

The chain recombines TRBV5-1 with TRBJ1-5, with no clear D. Germline V gene sequence: CDR1 SGHRS, CDR2 YFSETQ. This CDR3 is built from 13 residues. Between the trimmed V and J ends, which lost 2 bases and 6 bases, there was a span of 9 bases. Here the CDR3 reads CASSFEGLQPQHF. The DNA for the CDR3 is TGCGCCAGCAGCTTTGAAGGGCTTCAGCCCCAGCATTTT.

This clonotype was recorded many times. V gene TRBV6-1 combines with J gene TRBJ2-4, with 9 bases identical to TRBD1. V lost 4 bases, J lost 6 bases, and 10 bases stayed unmatched. Per germline, CDR1 MNHNS and CDR2 SASEGT. This CDR3 contains 16 residues. CDR3 coding DNA: TGTGCCAGCAGTGGAACCTCCGGGACAGGGTCAAACATTCAGTACTTC. Translating gives CASSGTSGTGSNIQYF.

This clonotype was seen repeatedly, ten times or more. V is TRBV30 and J is TRBJ1-1; D may be TRBD1 (6 bases). The V gene's germline CDR1 is GTSNPN and CDR2 SVGIG (reference sequence). The length of the CDR3 is 13 residues. Trimming stripped 3 bases from V and 5 bases from J, with 13 bases between. The CDR3 loop reads CAWSDQGHTEAFF. The CDR3 bases are TGTGCCTGGAGCGACCAGGGGCATACTGAAGCTTTCTTT.

The chain combines TRBV6-1 with TRBJ2-5; 7 nucleotides agree with TRBD2. CDR3 length: 15 residues. Germline V gives CDR1 MNHNS, CDR2 SASEGT. V lost 3 bases and J lost 1; bases outside the gene matches: 5. In DNA, the CDR3 is TGTGCCAGCAGTGACCCCGGGGAGGGCCAAGAGACCCAGTACTTC. This sequence encodes CASSDPGEGQETQYF.

This clonotype showed up many times. The CDR3 DNA reads TGTGCCAGTAGTATCACCCCGCCTCGGCCCCAGCATTTT. Translating gives CASSITPPRPQHF. The rearrangement links TRBV19 to TRBJ1-5; no firm D call. Deletions cut 3 bases from V and 9 bases from J, with 12 bases between. Germline CDR1 reads LNHDA; CDR2 reads SQIVND (reference sequence). The CDR3 has 13 amino acids.

The chain links TRBV12-5 to TRBJ2-7; 8 positions match TRBD1. CDR1 and CDR2 (germline): LGHNT, FRNRAP. The CDR3 consists of 16 residues. The CDR3 sequence: CASGLGSRDRNYEQWV. The DNA of the CDR3 is TGTGCTAGTGGTTTGGGAAGCCGGGACAGGAACTACGAGCAGTGGGTG.

In regard to this clonotype: The junction departs from the called germline gene at one end, perhaps through a read error. The rearrangement links TRBV7-6 to TRBJ1-1; possible D gene TRBD1, 6 bases. The germline V gene has CDR1 SGHVS and CDR2 FNYEAQ. The CDR3 has 13 amino acids. The CDR3 spells CASSLGGGSEASF. Written as DNA, the CDR3 is TGTGCCAGCAGCTTAGGGGGGGGCTCTGAAGCTTCCTTT.